One and the same sample provided the 2 T cell receptor beta chains below, sequenced in a study of blood T cell repertoires in COVID-19. Assay used: immunoSEQ multiplex PCR; TCRdb lists only in-frame clones, some missing. The sample records roughly 300,000 clones, 83% being singletons. Sequencing was done on a sample of peripheral blood. The receptors were sampled from a woman in her forties or fifties with acute or convalescent COVID-19.

J is TRBJ1-1 and V is TRBV2; the D is unclear. The CDR3 runs 14 residues. Trimming pared 6 bases from V and 2 bases from J, leaving 13 bases between. Germline V CDR1 and CDR2: SNHLY, FYNNEI. CDR3 in DNA: TGTGCCAGCAGATTCGATCGGGGAAACACTGAAGCTTTCTTT. It specifies CASRFDRGNTEAFF. Combining the CDR3 with reference TRBV2 and TRBJ1-1 gives the whole variable domain EPEVTQTPSHQVTQMGQEVILRCVPISNHLYFYWYRQILGQKVEFLVSFYNNEISEKSEIFDDQFSVERPDGSNFTLKIRSTKLEDSAMYFCASRFDRGNTEAFFGQGTRLTVV.

The rearrangement joins TRBV10-3 to TRBJ2-7; maybe TRBD1 (6 bases). V lost 6 bases and J lost 5, with 11 bases in between. Germline lookup yields CDR1 ENHRY and CDR2 SYGVKD. The CDR3 contains 12 residues. The CDR3 spells CAIRTQGDEQYF. CDR3 nucleotide sequence: TGTGCCATCAGGACACAGGGAGACGAGCAGTACTTC.